This entry lists 30 T cell receptor beta chains sequenced from one sample in a study of blood T cell repertoires in COVID-19. Repertoires were generated with immunoSEQ multiplex PCR, while TCRdb's copy carries only in-frame clones and drops some. Altogether 100,000 to 150,000 clones are present, 75% to 90% being singletons, with the ten largest covering around 3%. The specimen was peripheral blood. The receptor source for this set is a woman of 80 years or more with COVID-19, enrolled during active disease.

The V gene is TRBV4-2, the J gene TRBJ2-1, with 7 bases identical to TRBD2. The germline gives CDR1 LGHNA, CDR2 YNFKEQ. The CDR3 runs to 16 residues. Germline trimming cut 1 base from V and 2 bases from J; bases unmatched to any gene: 5. CDR3 DNA: TGTGCCAGCAGCCAAGTGGCTAGCGGTACCTACAATGAGCAGTTCTTC. Protein sequence: CASSQVASGTYNEQFF.

This chain joins TRBV19 and TRBJ2-3, with 10 bases lining up with TRBD1. CDR1 and CDR2 from the germline V gene are LNHDA and SQIVND (reference sequence). V was clipped by 3 bases and J by 5 bases; unmatched bases: 14. The CDR3 is 18 residues long. CDR3 sequence (DNA): TGTGCCAGTAGTATTTCCCCACCGACAGGGGGCGCGGAAGATACGCAGTATTTT. Translated: CASSISPPTGGAEDTQYF. The whole variable domain, remainder taken from reference TRBV19 and TRBJ2-3, is DGGITQSPKYLFRKEGQNVTLSCEQNLNHDAMYWYRQDPGQGLRLIYYSQIVNDFQKGDIAEGYSVSREKKESFPLTVTSAQKNPTAFYLCASSISPPTGGAEDTQYFGPGTRLTVL.

A few counts support this clone. The chain combines TRBV7-9 with TRBJ2-7, with unresolved D. Germline values: CDR1 SEHNR, CDR2 FQNEAQ (reference sequence). The length of the CDR3 is 11 residues. V was trimmed by 5 bases and J by 7 bases, leaving 9 bases between them. CDR3 nucleotides: TGTGCCAGCAGCCACACGAATGAGCAGTACTTC. Encoded protein: CASSHTNEQYF.

The chain recombines TRBV11-3 with TRBJ2-1, with 7 nucleotides matching TRBD2. Per the germline V gene, CDR1 is SGHNT and CDR2 is YENEEA. J lost 6 bases, V lost 1 base, and 6 bases had no gene match. This CDR3 region has 15 residues. CDR3 region: CASSLGGSGSNEQFF. The CDR3 DNA is TGTGCCAGCAGCTTAGGCGGGAGTGGGAGCAATGAGCAGTTCTTC.

As for this clone: Different DNA sequences within this sample yield the same CDR3. The gene calls are TRBV11-2 and TRBJ1-6; D not resolved. CDR3 length equals 15 residues. The V gene's germline CDR1 is SGHAT and CDR2 FQNNGV. The V gene lost 6 bases and the J gene lost 0 bases, with 9 bases spanning the gap. This CDR3 reads CASSFESSYNSPLHF. DNA of the CDR3: TGTGCCAGCAGTTTTGAGAGCTCCTATAATTCACCCCTCCACTTT.

The chain links TRBV5-8 to TRBJ1-1; 10 bases agree with TRBD1. The J segment lost 4 bases and the V segment lost 5 bases, leaving 8 bases of the junction unmatched. In germline, CDR1 is SGHTS, CDR2 YDEGEE. The CDR3 is 15 residues long. CDR3 coding DNA: TGTGCCAGCAGGCTCACCGGGACAGGGGTCACTGAAGCTTTCTTT. This codes for CASRLTGTGVTEAFF.

V gene TRBV7-2 combines with J gene TRBJ1-4; TRBD1 aligns across 8 bases. Trimming took 5 bases from V and 0 from J; bases not matched to a gene: 8. Germline assignment: CDR1 SGHTA and CDR2 FQGNSA. The CDR3 covers 17 residues. The CDR3 coding sequence is TGTGCCAGCAGCGGGGCAGGGGGCCCTACAACTAATGAAAAACTGTTTTTT. Protein: CASSGAGGPTTNEKLFF.

This chain links TRBV6-5 with TRBJ2-1; TRBD1 might be the D (6 bases). The germline CDR1 and CDR2 sequences are MNHEY and SVGAGI. V shed 2 bases and J shed 9 bases, with 11 bases lying between them. The CDR3 is made up of 13 amino acids. CDR3 DNA: TGTGCCAGCAGTTACCGGGCCAGGGGTGAGCAGTTCTTC. It specifies CASSYRARGEQFF.

The V call is TRBV2, the J call TRBJ2-3; 9 bases fit TRBD2. This CDR3 region has 17 residues. Losses at the gene ends were 0 bases for V and 5 bases for J; bases not matched to a gene: 9. Per germline, CDR1 SNHLY and CDR2 FYNNEI. The DNA of the CDR3 is TGTGCCAGCAGTGAAGCGTTAGCGGGAGCCCTCAGAGATACGCAGTATTTT. It translates to CASSEALAGALRDTQYF.

The rearrangement links TRBV14 to TRBJ2-5; maybe TRBD1 (6 bases). The CDR3 length is 15 residues. The V and J ends lost 5 bases and 2 bases respectively, with 15 bases between them. Germline loops: CDR1 SGHDN, CDR2 FVKESK. CDR3 in DNA: TGTGCCAGCAGCTCACATTTAGGGGGTCAAGAGACCCAGTACTTC. It translates to CASSSHLGGQETQYF.

The chain links TRBV15 to TRBJ2-3; a weak D match, TRBD1 (6 bases). This CDR3 is 17 amino acids long. Germline CDR1 is LNHNV and CDR2 is YYDKDF (reference sequence). V dropped 5 bases and J dropped 5 bases, with 23 bases sitting between them. This CDR3 reads CATSPRAASQGGDTQYF. For the CDR3, the DNA is TGTGCCACCAGCCCCCGAGCCGCGTCCCAAGGGGGAGATACGCAGTATTTT.

CDR3 DNA sequence: TGTGCCAGCAGTTATCCAGGGGAGAACTATAGCAATCAGCCCCAGCATTTT. Amino acids: CASSYPGENYSNQPQHF. This chain joins TRBV6-2 or TRBV6-3 and TRBJ1-5, with TRBD1 as a possible D gene (6 bases). V shed 3 bases and J shed 0 bases, with 15 bases lying between them. The CDR3 has 17 residues. Per the germline V gene, CDR1 is MNHEY and CDR2 is SVGEGT.

This clone was detected only a few times. The rearrangement uses TRBV2 and TRBJ2-7, with D maybe TRBD2 (5 bases). The germline V gene has CDR1 SNHLY and CDR2 FYNNEI. Trimming stripped 4 bases from V and 4 bases from J, with 8 bases between. The CDR3 spans 12 residues. The CDR3 DNA reads as TGTGCCAGCAGTGTTCGCGGGTACGAGCAGTACTTC. Its protein is CASSVRGYEQYF.

The chain links TRBV5-6 to TRBJ2-5, with TRBD1 matching over 11 bases. Germline CDR1 is SGHDT and CDR2 is YYEEEE. Losses at the gene ends were 4 bases for V and 5 bases for J; bases not matched to a gene: 10. The CDR3 sequence is 16 residues long. CDR3: CASSLADRGLLETQYF. For the CDR3, the DNA is TGTGCCAGCAGCCTGGCGGACAGGGGGCTCTTGGAGACCCAGTACTTC.

The chain is built from TRBV2 and TRBJ1-5; D perhaps matches TRBD1 (5 bases). The ends were cut back, 4 bases at V and 1 base at J, with 8 bases in the middle. The V gene's germline CDR1 is SNHLY and CDR2 FYNNEI. This CDR3 is built from 14 residues. The CDR3 coding sequence is TGTGCCAGCAGTGGCAGGGCGAGCAATCAGCCCCAGCATTTT. This codes for CASSGRASNQPQHF.

This clone was recorded only once. CDR3 in DNA: TGCAGTGCTAGTATTCAGGGGTCCAATCAGCCCCAGCATTTT. It encodes CSASIQGSNQPQHF. The chain employs TRBV20-1 and TRBJ1-5; TRBD1 is a possible D gene (6 bases). Looked up from germline, CDR1 is DFQATT and CDR2 is SNEGSKA (reference sequence). V lost 3 bases and J 3 bases, leaving 12 bases between the germline ends. This CDR3 is built from 14 residues.

The V and J genes are TRBV14 and TRBJ1-4; D unresolved. The CDR3 length is 13 residues. Germline CDR1 SGHDN, CDR2 FVKESK. V dropped 3 bases and J dropped 7 bases, with 9 bases sitting between them. The CDR3 is CASSQFGFEKLFF. CDR3 nucleotide sequence: TGTGCCAGCAGCCAGTTCGGGTTTGAAAAACTGTTTTTT.

The chain carries TRBV7-3 and TRBJ1-2, with D hard to call. This CDR3 contains 13 residues. CDR1 and CDR2 from the germline V gene are SGHTA and FQGTGA. The V gene lost 5 bases and the J gene lost 3 bases, with 10 bases spanning the gap. In DNA form, the CDR3 reads TGTGCCAGCAGCATTGGGGAGGACTATGGCTACACCTTC. Protein sequence: CASSIGEDYGYTF.

The chain combines TRBV28 with TRBJ1-3; D remains ambiguous. The germline gives CDR1 MDHEN, CDR2 SYDVKM. V was shortened by 7 bases and J by 4 bases, with 5 bases between the two germline ends. The length of the CDR3 is 11 residues. The CDR3 DNA is TGTGCCAGCAACGGGGGAAACACCATATATTTT. Translated: CASNGGNTIYF.

The J gene is TRBJ1-2, the V gene TRBV6-5; D might be TRBD1 (5 bases). The CDR3 sequence is 13 residues long. Germline V CDR1 and CDR2: MNHEY, SVGAGI. V lost 4 bases and J lost 2, with 8 bases in between. This CDR3 is CASSWTPNYGYTF. The CDR3 nucleotides read TGTGCCAGCAGTTGGACACCGAACTATGGCTACACCTTC.

J is TRBJ1-6 and V is TRBV5-1; D is ambiguous. CDR3 length: 17 residues. V lost 3 bases, J lost 0 bases, and 13 bases lay in between. Per germline, CDR1 SGHRS and CDR2 YFSETQ. CDR3 bases: TGCGCCAGCAGCTACGGACTGGAGAGCTCCTATAATTCACCCCTCCACTTT. Its protein is CASSYGLESSYNSPLHF.

The genes are TRBV5-1 and TRBJ2-1; TRBD2 is a possible D gene (6 bases). This CDR3 is 15 amino acids long. Trimming took 5 bases from V and 0 from J, leaving 12 bases between them. Germline V gene data show CDR1 as SGHRS and CDR2 as YFSETQ. The CDR3 DNA follows: TGCGCCAGCAGAGGGACTTGGAGCTCCTACAATGAGCAGTTCTTC. Protein: CASRGTWSSYNEQFF.

CDR3 loop: CASSQAQNKYGYTF. The CDR3 DNA follows: TGTGCCAGCAGCCAAGCCCAGAATAAGTATGGCTACACCTTC. The chain carries TRBV3-1 (or the pseudogene TRBV3-2) and TRBJ1-2; D remains ambiguous. The CDR3 has 14 amino acids. From germline, CDR1 is LGHDT and CDR2 YNNKEL (reference sequence). Trimming removed 1 base from V and 5 bases from J, with 11 bases in between.

The V and J genes are TRBV28 and TRBJ1-4, with 10 bases aligning to TRBD1. The CDR3 is made up of 14 amino acids. V dropped 3 bases and J dropped 10; count of bases not matched to a gene: 5. Germline V gives CDR1 MDHEN, CDR2 SYDVKM. CDR3 in DNA: TGTGCCAGCAGTTTGACAGGGGGCGGGGGAAAACTGTTTTTT. This gives the protein CASSLTGGGGKLFF.

The chain employs TRBV28 and TRBJ1-3; D is unclear. CDR3 length equals 14 residues. Germline CDR1 and CDR2: MDHEN and SYDVKM. V shed 6 bases and J shed 0 bases, with 9 bases lying between them. The CDR3 here is CASRSPSSGNTIYF. The CDR3 bases are TGTGCCAGCAGGTCCCCTAGCTCTGGAAACACCATATATTTT. The entire variable domain, with the rest obtained from reference TRBV28 and TRBJ1-3, is as follows: DVKVTQSSRYLVKRTGEKVFLECVQDMDHENMFWYRQDPGLGLRLIYFSYDVKMKEKGDIPEGYSVSREKKERFSLILESASTNQTSMYLCASRSPSSGNTIYFGEGSWLTVV.

The CDR3 nucleotides are TGTGCCAGCAGCCAGGGGCTAGCGGGAGGAGCAGATACGCAGTATTTT. Translating gives CASSQGLAGGADTQYF. This chain connects TRBV7-9 to TRBJ2-3; TRBD2 matches 11 bases. CDR1 SEHNR and CDR2 FQNEAQ come from the germline V gene (reference sequence). This CDR3 spans 16 amino acids. Trimming removed 5 bases from V and 4 bases from J; junction bases left unmatched: 8.

J is TRBJ2-1 and V is TRBV3-1 (or the pseudogene TRBV3-2), with 14 bases that match TRBD2. There are 19 residues in the CDR3. Germline V gene data show CDR1 as LGHDT and CDR2 as YNNKEL (reference sequence). The ends lost 0 bases at V and 4 bases at J; junction bases unmatched: 8. The CDR3, as DNA: TGTGCCAGCAGCCAAGATTGGGGGACTAGCGGGAGTAATTACAATGAGCAGTTCTTC. Translation: CASSQDWGTSGSNYNEQFF.

The J gene is TRBJ1-2, the V gene TRBV14; no definite D call. This CDR3 comprises 13 residues. Deletions cut 1 base from V and 6 bases from J, with 9 bases between. The V gene's germline CDR1 is SGHDN and CDR2 FVKESK. CDR3 residues: CASSQVTSNGYTF. The CDR3 DNA sequence: TGTGCCAGCAGCCAAGTTACAAGTAATGGCTACACCTTC.

This clone was recorded only once. The chain couples TRBV24-1 to TRBJ1-6, with D possibly being TRBD1 (6 bases). Germline V lookup: CDR1 KGHDR, CDR2 SFDVKD. V lost 6 bases and J lost 7, with 12 bases in between. This CDR3 region has 14 residues. CDR3 in DNA: TGTGCCACCAGTAAAGGGGGGGGAAATTCACCCCTCCACTTT. This encodes CATSKGGGNSPLHF.

The V gene is TRBV28, the J gene TRBJ2-1, with D unclear. Germline CDR1 reads MDHEN; CDR2 reads SYDVKM. The length of the CDR3 is 15 residues. Trimming left V 2 bases short and J 0 bases short, with 8 bases between. CDR3 sequence reads: CASSLLNRSYNEQFF. The CDR3 DNA reads TGTGCCAGCAGTTTACTAAATCGCTCCTACAATGAGCAGTTCTTC. Using reference TRBV28 and TRBJ2-1 for the parts outside the CDR3, the full variable domain is DVKVTQSSRYLVKRTGEKVFLECVQDMDHENMFWYRQDPGLGLRLIYFSYDVKMKEKGDIPEGYSVSREKKERFSLILESASTNQTSMYLCASSLLNRSYNEQFFGPGTRLTVL.